This entry concerns a single TCR beta chain. The target of this receptor is not known. Base qualities are missing; no much larger clone stands one base away. The sample originates from a study of blood T cell repertoires in COVID-19 (dated by TCRdb to about 2020). Study-level background: The collaborator samples originated in the United States, Italy and Spain and spanned the acute and convalescent phases of COVID-19. A de-identified subject ID, COVID-19 status, age in years and sex were almost always included in the sample metadata. Samples came from the ongoing ImmuneRACE study (first 160 participants) plus 1,254 subjects from 6 global collaborators. The material from the prospective study consisted of cDNA or gDNA derived from T cells, B-cell-depleted T cells, or PBMCs. HLA class I and class II types, where available, came from metadata supplied by the sample provider rather than from assay-based typing. Deeply sampled blood TCRbeta repertoires from subjects exposed to, actively infected with, or recovered from COVID-19 were included in the dataset. The repertoires were made available in a free public database intended to serve as a resource for research on the immune response to SARS-CoV-2.

The immunoSEQ Assay, a bias-controlled multiplex PCR, was used to amplify TCRbeta CDR3 regions from genomic DNA. For the original study's pipeline: The number of nucleated cells in each sample was estimated by amplification of reference gene primers within the assay. Sequence reads were collapsed and filtered to measure the absolute abundance of every unique TCRbeta CDR3 rearrangement. For each sample, productive Simpson clonality was calculated as the square root of Simpson's diversity index over productive rearrangements. Imported from immuneACCESS, the table was reduced by TCRdb to in-frame sequences with V and J called. These copies leave out some clones; in studies compared against another copy, an unresolved V gene accounts for under half, and the cause of the remainder is not known. That table furnishes V, J and clone size, whereas the DNA furnished D and trimming. This sample is represented by roughly 170,000 clones; 84% of them were singletons. The top ten clones comprise roughly 7% of the sample.

General study outcomes and caveats: The amount of clinical and demographic metadata varied by source and participant and was provided uncurated.

The collaborating institutions used their own protocols to collect whole blood in K2EDTA tubes. Collaborator samples were shipped for TCRbeta analysis as frozen whole blood, isolated PBMCs, or DNA extracted from either sample type. The specimen sequenced was peripheral blood. The TCR comes from a human donor in a cohort sampled during active COVID-19.

The DNA sequence is given as TGTGCCAGCAGCTTGGGTACCGGGACAGGGGGCTACGAGCAGTACTTC. Protein translation: CASSLGTGTGGYEQYF. The sequence joins TRBV7-2 to TRBJ2-7, with TRBD1 identical over 11 junction bases. V is pruned by 3 bases and J by 3 bases, leaving 7 bases of the junction without a gene match. The CDR3 goes from the cysteine to the phenylalanine over 16 residues. The DNA shown is the 48-base CDR3, in frame from base 1. Via the germline V gene, CDR1 is SGHTA and CDR2 FQGNSA. Here the CDR3 is joined to the reference TRBV7-2 and TRBJ2-7 genes, and the full variable domain is: GAGVSQSPSNKVTEKGKDVELRCDPISGHTALYWYRQSLGQGLEFLIYFQGNSAPDKSGLPSDRFSAERTGGSVSTLTIQRTQQEDSAVYLCASSLGTGTGGYEQYFGPGTRLTVT.